The 4 T cell receptor beta chains presented below share a single source sample, sequenced in a study of technical replicates of blood from several donors. Using immunoSEQ multiplex PCR, the repertoire was profiled, and TCRdb retains in-frame clones only, with some absent. Of tens of thousands of clones in the sample, 91% were seen once. Sequencing was done on a sample of PBMCs. Receptors were obtained from a human donor in good health. Some clones in this sample may be carry-over from other donors' samples.

V usage is TRBV5-6 and J usage is TRBJ1-1, with D perhaps TRBD1 (5 bases). The V gene's germline CDR1 is SGHDT and CDR2 YYEEEE. The CDR3 length is 14 residues. V dropped 2 bases and J dropped 0 bases, with 8 bases sitting between them. CDR3 sequence (DNA): TGTGCCAGCAGCTTCAGGGCCCTGAACACTGAAGCTTTCTTT. Protein product: CASSFRALNTEAFF. Combining the CDR3 with reference TRBV5-6 and TRBJ1-1 gives the whole variable domain DAGVTQSPTHLIKTRGQQVTLRCSPKSGHDTVSWYQQALGQGPQFIFQYYEEEERQRGNFPDRFSGHQFPNYSSELNVNALLLGDSALYLCASSFRALNTEAFFGQGTRLTVV.

This chain connects TRBV28 to TRBJ1-2; 12 bases map to TRBD1. Trimming cost V 6 bases and J 7 bases; bases outside gene matches: 18. CDR1 MDHEN and CDR2 SYDVKM come from the germline V gene. The CDR3 runs 18 residues. The CDR3 loop reads CASSQAGTGGYGYFGYTF. In nucleotides, the CDR3 is TGTGCCAGCAGCCAAGCCGGGACAGGGGGCTATGGCTATTTTGGCTACACCTTC.

The J gene is TRBJ2-3, the V gene TRBV20-1; possibly TRBD2 for D (5 bases). The V gene lost 6 bases and the J gene lost 7 bases, with 11 bases spanning the gap. This CDR3 region has 11 residues. Germline V gene data show CDR1 as DFQATT and CDR2 as SNEGSKA (reference sequence). The CDR3 DNA reads TGCAGTGCAAGGACGGGAAATACGCAGTATTTT. Its protein is CSARTGNTQYF.

The chain is built from TRBV4-1 and TRBJ2-1, with 10 positions matching TRBD2. Germline CDR1 MGHRA, CDR2 YSYEKL. The CDR3 extends over 17 amino acids. V shed 3 bases, J shed 6 bases, and the junction held 11 bases outside the gene matches. The CDR3 loop reads CASSQGRAGGYLNEQFF. CDR3 DNA sequence: TGCGCCAGCAGCCAGGGACGAGCGGGAGGGTATCTCAATGAGCAGTTCTTC.